These 26 T cell receptor beta chains were sequenced from one sample in a study of shared clonotypes between healthy human individuals. Clones were sequenced by immunoSEQ multiplex PCR, and TCRdb holds only the in-frame ones, with some missing. The repertoire holds fewer than 650,000 clones, with roughly four fifths as singletons. Sequenced material: PBMCs. These receptor sequences come from a woman aged 40 to 50 in good health. Some clones in this sample may be carry-over from other donors' samples.

V and J are TRBV7-2 and TRBJ1-1; D ambiguous. Germline CDR1 reads SGHTA; CDR2 reads FQGNSA. Trimming cost V 2 bases and J 4 bases, with 5 bases left between them. The CDR3 has 12 residues. This chain's CDR3 is CASSLKATEAFF. In DNA, the CDR3 is TGTGCCAGCAGCTTAAAGGCCACTGAAGCTTTCTTT.

As concerns this clone: The junction shows a germline mismatch at one end, possibly a read error. The chain uses TRBV30 and TRBJ2-3; 8 bases agree with TRBD1. The germline CDR1 and CDR2 sequences are GTSNPN and SVGIG (reference sequence). The CDR3 runs 16 residues. The CDR3, as DNA: TGTGCCTGGAGTGAGGACAGGGAAGGTACCACAGATACGCGGTATTTT. Its translation is CAWSEDREGTTDTRYF.

The gene calls are TRBV7-9 and TRBJ2-7; D ambiguous. From germline, CDR1 is SEHNR and CDR2 FQNEAQ (reference sequence). V lost 1 base to trimming and J lost 6 bases, with 7 bases between them. This CDR3 region has 12 residues. The CDR3 DNA reads as TGTGCCAGCAGCTTAGGCCCGCGCGAGCAGTACTTC. Translation gives CASSLGPREQYF. The entire variable domain, with the rest obtained from reference TRBV7-9 and TRBJ2-7, is as follows: DTGVSQNPRHKITKRGQNVTFRCDPISEHNRLYWYRQTLGQGPEFLTYFQNEAQLEKSRLLSDRFSAERPKGSFSTLEIQRTEQGDSAMYLCASSLGPREQYFGPGTRLTVT.

This clone was picked up a small number of times. The chain carries TRBV28 and TRBJ1-1; possibly TRBD1 for D (6 bases). Germline CDR1 is MDHEN and CDR2 is SYDVKM. Trimming removed 5 bases at V and 1 base at J, with 17 bases between. The CDR3 sequence is 16 residues long. The CDR3 DNA reads TGTGCCAGCAGTCGATCCACAGGGTACGGGAACACTGAAGCTTTCTTT. Amino acids: CASSRSTGYGNTEAFF.

The rearrangement uses TRBV6-5 and TRBJ1-2, with TRBD1 matching over 7 bases. Germline trimming cut 0 bases from V and 7 bases from J; bases unmatched to any gene: 5. The CDR3 is made up of 14 amino acids. Germline CDR1 reads MNHEY; CDR2 reads SVGAGI. CDR3 residues: CASSYSTGSGGYTF. The CDR3 DNA is TGTGCCAGCAGTTACTCGACAGGGTCGGGTGGCTACACCTTC.

The chain links TRBV27 to TRBJ1-5; no clear D. Trimming removed 5 bases from V and 2 bases from J, with 10 bases in between. The germline V gene has CDR1 MNHEY and CDR2 SMNVEV (reference sequence). The CDR3 totals 14 residues. CDR3: CASSPGLGNQPQHF. In nucleotides, the CDR3 is TGTGCCAGCAGTCCCGGACTTGGCAATCAGCCCCAGCATTTT.

The table lists this clone with a few counts. This rearrangement joins TRBV6-6 to TRBJ1-5; 8 nucleotides match TRBD1. The CDR3 extends over 16 amino acids. Per the germline V gene, CDR1 is MNHNY and CDR2 is SVGAGI (reference sequence). V lost 0 bases, J lost 0 bases, and 1 base stayed unmatched. For the CDR3, the DNA is TGTGCCAGCAGTTACTCGACAGGGGATAGCAATCAGCCCCAGCATTTT. It specifies CASSYSTGDSNQPQHF.

The chain combines TRBV28 with TRBJ1-2, with D possibly being TRBD1 (5 bases). V gave up 2 bases and J gave up 4 bases, with 17 bases separating them. The CDR3 spans 16 residues. The germline CDR1 and CDR2 sequences are MDHEN and SYDVKM. CDR3 in amino acids: CASSLGAGGVGYGYTF. The CDR3 DNA follows: TGTGCCAGCAGTTTAGGGGCCGGCGGGGTTGGCTATGGCTACACCTTC.

V is TRBV9 and J is TRBJ1-1; 7 bases fit TRBD1. Germline V gene data show CDR1 as SGDLS and CDR2 as YYNGEE. Trimming took 2 bases from V and 4 from J; bases not matched to a gene: 5. The CDR3 is made up of 14 amino acids. For the CDR3, the DNA is TGTGCCAGCAGCGTGCAGGGGGAGAGCACTGAAGCTTTCTTT. This sequence encodes CASSVQGESTEAFF.

This rearrangement joins TRBV5-4 to TRBJ2-5; TRBD2 matches 13 bases. The junction had 5 bases not matched to a gene; V was cut back by 4 bases and J by 5 bases. The CDR3 contains 15 residues. Germline lookup yields CDR1 SGHNT and CDR2 YYREEE (reference sequence). This chain's CDR3 is CASSPGLAGLETQYF. DNA for the CDR3: TGTGCCAGCAGCCCGGGACTAGCGGGATTGGAGACCCAGTACTTC.

The CDR3 loop is CASSPTSNTGELFF. CDR3 nucleotide sequence: TGTGCCAGCTCACCGACATCGAACACCGGGGAGCTGTTTTTT. This chain joins TRBV18 and TRBJ2-2; D unresolved. The CDR3 contains 14 residues. V dropped 3 bases and J dropped 0 bases, with 5 bases sitting between them. Germline values: CDR1 KGHSH, CDR2 LQKENI.

This chain uses TRBV28 with TRBJ2-7; D gene unclear. The germline CDR1 and CDR2 sequences are MDHEN and SYDVKM. This CDR3 contains 15 residues. Trimming pared 1 base from V and 3 bases from J, leaving 13 bases between. CDR3 loop: CASSLSASRGYEQYF. In DNA, the CDR3 is TGTGCCAGCAGTTTATCAGCCTCGCGAGGCTACGAGCAGTACTTC.

The CDR3 reads CASSLVSIQFF. CDR3 nucleotides: TGTGCCAGCAGTTTGGTCTCAATACAGTTCTTC. The genes are TRBV28 and TRBJ2-1; the D is unclear. The germline V gene has CDR1 MDHEN and CDR2 SYDVKM. The length of the CDR3 is 11 residues. V gave up 3 bases and J gave up 13 bases, with 10 bases separating them.

The chain joins TRBV28 to TRBJ2-7; 8 positions agree with TRBD2. Germline CDR1 and CDR2: MDHEN and SYDVKM. The V and J ends lost 7 bases and 6 bases, in that order; junction bases with no gene match: 11. The CDR3 is made up of 14 amino acids. The CDR3 region has the DNA TGTGCCAGCACTCTAAGCGGGAGAAATGGCGAGCAGTACTTC. Its protein product is CASTLSGRNGEQYF. Full variable domain (missing parts from reference TRBV28 and TRBJ2-7): DVKVTQSSRYLVKRTGEKVFLECVQDMDHENMFWYRQDPGLGLRLIYFSYDVKMKEKGDIPEGYSVSREKKERFSLILESASTNQTSMYLCASTLSGRNGEQYFGPGTRLTVT.

The chain recombines TRBV5-1 with TRBJ2-6, with TRBD1 matching 8 bases. Germline CDR1 and CDR2: SGHRS and YFSETQ. V was clipped by 0 bases and J by 4 bases; unmatched bases: 3. The CDR3 runs to 16 residues. CDR3 sequence: CASSLVQGAGANVLTF. DNA of the CDR3: TGCGCCAGCAGCTTGGTTCAGGGGGCAGGGGCCAACGTCCTGACTTTC.

This clone has only one observation. The CDR3 sequence: CASSRSFALDEQYF. DNA for the CDR3: TGCGCCAGCAGCCGGAGTTTTGCGTTGGACGAGCAGTACTTC. The V and J genes are TRBV4-1 and TRBJ2-7, with D hard to call. CDR3 length equals 14 residues. Germline V lookup: CDR1 MGHRA, CDR2 YSYEKL. V lost 4 bases to trimming and J lost 5 bases, with 15 bases between them.

About this clone itself: This may stem from a read error, because a much larger clone lies one nucleotide away. The chain recombines TRBV6-5 with TRBJ2-7; D unclear. CDR3 length: 13 amino acids. From germline, CDR1 is MNHEY and CDR2 SVGAGI. V was trimmed by 5 bases and J by 8 bases, leaving 16 bases between them. CDR3 in amino acids: CASSETNAKKQYF. CDR3 sequence (DNA): TGTGCCAGCAGTGAAACAAACGCGAAAAAGCAGTACTTC.

This chain links TRBV5-4 with TRBJ2-7; 11 positions match TRBD2. The CDR3 extends over 15 amino acids. Germline V lookup: CDR1 SGHNT, CDR2 YYREEE (reference sequence). The V gene end was trimmed by 1 base and the J gene end by 5 bases; junction bases not matched to a gene: 5. The CDR3 DNA follows: TGTGCCAGCAGCTTGCCACTAGCGGGAGCCCACGAGCAGTACTTC. Translation gives CASSLPLAGAHEQYF.

The V and J genes are TRBV5-1 and TRBJ2-7, with 11 bases aligning to TRBD2. The junction had 4 bases not matched to a gene; V was cut back by 0 bases and J by 5 bases. The CDR3 contains 15 residues. The germline CDR1 and CDR2 sequences are SGHRS and YFSETQ. This chain's CDR3 is CASSLETSGTHEQYF. In DNA form, the CDR3 reads TGCGCCAGCAGCTTGGAGACTAGCGGGACCCACGAGCAGTACTTC.

The chain has TRBV5-4 and TRBJ1-1, with unresolved D. The ends were cut back, 4 bases at V and 7 bases at J, with 14 bases in the middle. Germline CDR1 SGHNT, CDR2 YYREEE (reference sequence). CDR3 length equals 13 residues. The CDR3 loop reads CASSPQPFDEAFF. In nucleotides, the CDR3 is TGTGCCAGCAGCCCGCAGCCTTTCGATGAAGCTTTCTTT.

The chain is built from TRBV9 and TRBJ2-5; no clear D. The CDR3 extends over 14 amino acids. Germline V gives CDR1 SGDLS, CDR2 YYNGEE. V gave up 0 bases and J gave up 1 base, with 7 bases separating them. CDR3 DNA sequence: TGTGCCAGCAGCGTAGGCAACACCCAAGAGACCCAGTACTTC. Its protein product is CASSVGNTQETQYF. Full variable domain (rest looked up from reference TRBV9 and TRBJ2-5): DSGVTQTPKHLITATGQRVTLRCSPRSGDLSVYWYQQSLDQGLQFLIQYYNGEERAKGNILERFSAQQFPDLHSELNLSSLELGDSALYFCASSVGNTQETQYFGPGTRLLVL.

The chain carries TRBV10-3 and TRBJ2-3; TRBD2 aligns across 12 bases. Germline V gene lookup returns CDR1 ENHRY and CDR2 SYGVKD. CDR3 length: 17 residues. Trimming took 0 bases from V and 5 from J; bases not matched to a gene: 6. The CDR3 sequence: CAISESASGRGKDTQYF. For the CDR3, the DNA is TGTGCCATCAGTGAGTCGGCTAGCGGGAGGGGGAAAGATACGCAGTATTTT.

A note on this clone: Being one base from a much bigger clone, this may be a read error. This rearrangement joins TRBV2 to TRBJ2-1, with D perhaps matching TRBD1 or TRBD2 (7 bases each). The V gene's germline CDR1 is SNHLY and CDR2 FYNNEI. The CDR3 is made up of 14 amino acids. This CDR3 is CTSTPGGGDNEQFF. CDR3 DNA: TGTACCAGCACCCCAGGGGGAGGGGACAATGAGCAGTTCTTC. Based on the CDR3 plus reference TRBV2 and TRBJ2-1, the full variable domain is EPEVTQTPSHQVTQMGQEVILRCVPISNHLYFYWYRQILGQKVEFLVSFYNNEISEKSEIFDDQFSVERPDGSNFTLKIRSTKLEDSAMYFCTSTPGGGDNEQFFGPGTRLTVL.

The chain couples TRBV6-4 to TRBJ2-2, with D hard to call. The CDR3 is made up of 13 amino acids. In germline, CDR1 is MRHNA, CDR2 SNTAGT. Trimming stripped 5 bases from V and 3 bases from J, with 7 bases between. As DNA, the CDR3 is TGTGCCAGCAGTTACACGGACACCGGGGAGCTGTTTTTT. Translation gives CASSYTDTGELFF.

The rearrangement uses TRBV18 and TRBJ2-7; D possibly corresponds to TRBD2 (6 bases). There are 15 residues in the CDR3. The ends were cut back, 2 bases at V and 1 base at J, with 12 bases in the middle. CDR1 and CDR2 (germline): KGHSH, LQKENI. The CDR3 coding sequence is TGTGCCAGCTCACCAAAAGAGGAGGGTTCCTACGAGCAGTACTTC. Its translation: CASSPKEEGSYEQYF.

The chain carries TRBV18 and TRBJ1-2; a weak D match, TRBD1 (6 bases). The V end lost 4 bases, the J end lost 0 bases, and 9 bases lay between the germline ends. This CDR3 has 14 residues. Germline V gene lookup returns CDR1 KGHSH and CDR2 LQKENI. The CDR3 reads CASSRQATNYGYTF. CDR3 DNA sequence: TGTGCCAGCTCACGACAGGCTACTAACTATGGCTACACCTTC.